This T cell receptor (beta chain) was sequenced during a study of T-cell memory formation after mild COVID-19. Germline V gene data show CDR1 as SQVTM and CDR2 as ANQGSEA. CDR3 length: 11 residues. Between the trimmed V and J ends, which lost 6 bases and 0 bases, there was a span of 4 bases. A single record per CDR3 protein comes from TCRdb applying MiXCR to the 5' RACE reads. Of around 320,000 distinct CDR3 sequences listed, approximately 15% are singletons. This clonotype showed up just a few times. This receptor was obtained from a man younger than 35 who had mild COVID-19 (a few samples of this study predate the infection). Cell type and time point are not known. The chain recombines TRBV29-1 with TRBJ2-3; D is undetermined. Sequencing input: PBMCs or a T cell subset sorted from them (not recorded which). The CDR3 spells CSVDSTDTQYF. DNA of the CDR3: TGCAGCGTAGATAGCACAGATACGCAGTATTTT.